Included here is one T cell receptor beta chain sequence, with context. The antigen is not known. The sample belongs to a study of shared clonotypes between healthy human individuals. Study results and caveats: Though the depth was large, rarefaction showed that sorted-subset sequencing was incomplete. Larger estimated richness was generally seen in naive subsets than in memory subsets. There were few donors, and this limited the genetic and exposure-history diversity represented.

A deep-level run was used for the assay. Generated by immunoSEQ multiplex PCR, the TCRdb table keeps only in-frame clones and is missing some. The top ten clones hold approximately 1.1% of a sample with over a million clones, over 95% of them seen once. Per germline, CDR1 MDHEN and CDR2 SYDVKM. The CDR3 runs 14 residues. Trimming removed 6 bases from V and 8 bases from J, with 19 bases in between. The material sequenced was naive CD4+ T cells sorted from blood. Subset: CD45RA+ positively selected. The clonotype comes from a man between 25 and 39 years old in good health. This chain connects TRBV28 to TRBJ1-2; the D gene is possibly TRBD1 (5 bases). The CDR3 nucleotides read TGTGCCAGCAGAGTATCCGGGGGTCCCGGGGGCTACACCTTC. Amino acid sequence: CASRVSGGPGGYTF.